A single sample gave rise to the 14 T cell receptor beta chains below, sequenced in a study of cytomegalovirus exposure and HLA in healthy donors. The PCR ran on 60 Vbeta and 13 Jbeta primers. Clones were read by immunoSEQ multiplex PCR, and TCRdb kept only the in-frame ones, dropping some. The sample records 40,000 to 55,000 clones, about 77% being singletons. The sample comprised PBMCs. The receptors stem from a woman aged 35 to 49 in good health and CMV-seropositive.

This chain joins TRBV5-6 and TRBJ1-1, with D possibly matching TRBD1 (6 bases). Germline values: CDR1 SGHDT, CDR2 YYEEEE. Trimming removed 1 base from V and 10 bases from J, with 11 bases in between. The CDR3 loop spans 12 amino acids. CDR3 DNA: TGTGCCAGCAGCTTGACTGGCAGGGGAGCTTTCTTT. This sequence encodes CASSLTGRGAFF.

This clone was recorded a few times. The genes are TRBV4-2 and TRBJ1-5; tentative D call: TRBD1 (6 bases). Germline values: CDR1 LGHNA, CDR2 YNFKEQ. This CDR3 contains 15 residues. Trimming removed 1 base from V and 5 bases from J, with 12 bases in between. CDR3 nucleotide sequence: TGTGCCAGCAGCCAAGTCTGGGACATTGATCAGCCCCAGCATTTT. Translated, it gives CASSQVWDIDQPQHF.

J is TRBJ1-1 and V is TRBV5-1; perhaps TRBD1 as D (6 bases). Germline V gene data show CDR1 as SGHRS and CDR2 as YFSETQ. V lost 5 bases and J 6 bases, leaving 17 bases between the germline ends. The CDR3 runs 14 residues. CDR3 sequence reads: CASRDRTGSPEAFF. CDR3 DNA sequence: TGCGCCAGCAGGGACCGCACAGGGTCCCCTGAAGCTTTCTTT.

CDR3 region: CASSVALLAGSNEQYF. The CDR3, as DNA: TGTGCCAGCAGCGTAGCCTTACTAGCGGGGAGCAACGAGCAGTACTTC. V and J are TRBV9 and TRBJ2-7; 10 bases fit TRBD2. CDR3 length: 16 residues. Germline V lookup: CDR1 SGDLS, CDR2 YYNGEE. The V segment lost 0 bases and the J segment 5 bases; nucleotides outside the gene matches: 8. Based on the CDR3 plus reference TRBV9 and TRBJ2-7, the full variable domain is DSGVTQTPKHLITATGQRVTLRCSPRSGDLSVYWYQQSLDQGLQFLIQYYNGEERAKGNILERFSAQQFPDLHSELNLSSLELGDSALYFCASSVALLAGSNEQYFGPGTRLTVT.

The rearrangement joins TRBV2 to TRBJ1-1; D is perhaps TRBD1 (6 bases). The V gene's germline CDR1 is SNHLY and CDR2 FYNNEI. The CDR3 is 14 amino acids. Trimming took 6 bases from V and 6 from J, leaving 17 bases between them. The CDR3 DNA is TGTGCCAGCAGCAAGCGGGGGGCCCCTGCTGAAGCTTTCTTT. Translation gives CASSKRGAPAEAFF.

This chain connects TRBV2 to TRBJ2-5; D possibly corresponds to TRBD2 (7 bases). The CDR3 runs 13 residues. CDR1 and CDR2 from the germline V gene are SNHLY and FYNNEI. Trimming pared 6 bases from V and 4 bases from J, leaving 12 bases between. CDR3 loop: CASSHREGETQYF. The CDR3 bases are TGTGCCAGCAGCCACAGGGAGGGAGAGACCCAGTACTTC.

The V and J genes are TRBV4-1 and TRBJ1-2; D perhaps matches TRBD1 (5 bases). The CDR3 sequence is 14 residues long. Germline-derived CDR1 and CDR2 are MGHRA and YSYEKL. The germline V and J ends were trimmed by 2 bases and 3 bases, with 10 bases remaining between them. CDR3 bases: TGCGCCAGCAGCCAACCTGACAGAGACTATGGCTACACCTTC. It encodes CASSQPDRDYGYTF.

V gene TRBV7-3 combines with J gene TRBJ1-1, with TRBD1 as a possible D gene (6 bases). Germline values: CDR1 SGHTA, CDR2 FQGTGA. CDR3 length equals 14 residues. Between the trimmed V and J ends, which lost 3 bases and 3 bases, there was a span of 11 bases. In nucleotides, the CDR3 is TGTGCCAGCAGCTTCAGGGGAGGGGACACTGAAGCTTTCTTT. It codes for CASSFRGGDTEAFF.

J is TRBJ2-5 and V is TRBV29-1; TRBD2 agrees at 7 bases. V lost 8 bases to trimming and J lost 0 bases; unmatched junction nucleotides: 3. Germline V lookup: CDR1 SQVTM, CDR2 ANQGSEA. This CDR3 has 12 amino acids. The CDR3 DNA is TGCAGCTCCGGGGGGTACCAAGAGACCCAGTACTTC. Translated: CSSGGYQETQYF. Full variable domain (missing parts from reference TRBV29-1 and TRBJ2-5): SAVISQKPSRDICQRGTSLTIQCQVDSQVTMMFWYRQQPGQSLTLIATANQGSEATYESGFVIDKFPISRPNLTFSTLTVSNMSPEDSSIYLCSSGGYQETQYFGPGTRLLVL.

CDR3 coding DNA: TGTGCCAGCAGTTTAGACCCAGGGGGCTTCCCCTATGGCTACACCTTC. Its protein product is CASSLDPGGFPYGYTF. The V gene is TRBV28, the J gene TRBJ1-2; 8 nucleotides align to TRBD1. The germline V gene encodes CDR1 MDHEN and CDR2 SYDVKM. The V and J ends lost 2 bases and 4 bases, in that order; junction bases with no gene match: 9. This CDR3 spans 16 amino acids.

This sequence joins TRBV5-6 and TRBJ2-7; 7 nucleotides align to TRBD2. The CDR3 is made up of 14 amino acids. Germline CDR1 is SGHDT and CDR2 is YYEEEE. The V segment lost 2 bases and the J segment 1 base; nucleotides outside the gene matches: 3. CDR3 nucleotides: TGTGCCAGCAGCTTCCGGACTAGGTCCTACGAGCAGTACTTC. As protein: CASSFRTRSYEQYF. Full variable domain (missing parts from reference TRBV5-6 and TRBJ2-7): DAGVTQSPTHLIKTRGQQVTLRCSPKSGHDTVSWYQQALGQGPQFIFQYYEEEERQRGNFPDRFSGHQFPNYSSELNVNALLLGDSALYLCASSFRTRSYEQYFGPGTRLTVT.

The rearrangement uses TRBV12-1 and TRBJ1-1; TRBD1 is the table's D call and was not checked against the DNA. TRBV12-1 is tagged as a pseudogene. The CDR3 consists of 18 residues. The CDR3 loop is CASSSTDLGLTGTTEAFF. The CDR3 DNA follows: TGTGCCAGCAGCTCTACAGATCTGGGGCTCACAGGGACCACTGAAGCTTTCTTT.

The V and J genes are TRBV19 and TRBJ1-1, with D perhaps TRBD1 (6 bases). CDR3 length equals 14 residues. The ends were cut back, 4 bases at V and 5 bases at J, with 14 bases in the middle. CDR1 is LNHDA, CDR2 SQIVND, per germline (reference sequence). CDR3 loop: CASSKAGGSTEAFF. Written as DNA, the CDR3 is TGTGCCAGTAGTAAGGCGGGGGGCAGTACTGAAGCTTTCTTT.

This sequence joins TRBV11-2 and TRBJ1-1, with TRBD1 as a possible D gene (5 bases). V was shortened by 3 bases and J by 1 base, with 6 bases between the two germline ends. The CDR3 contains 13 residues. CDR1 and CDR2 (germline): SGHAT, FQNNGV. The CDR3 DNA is TGTGCCAGCAGCTTCGGGGGGAACACTGAAGCTTTCTTT. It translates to CASSFGGNTEAFF.